Below are 27 T cell receptor beta chains sequenced from a single sample in a study of T cell responses to AZD1222 COVID-19 vaccine. Assay used: immunoSEQ multiplex PCR; TCRdb lists only in-frame clones, some missing. The sample lists some 250,000 clones; 94% were seen once. This material consisted of peripheral blood, taken 28 days after the second AZD1222 dose. Receptors were obtained from an adult who received the AZD1222 COVID-19 vaccine.

The rearrangement joins TRBV9 to TRBJ1-2; D is unclear. There are 15 residues in the CDR3. The germline V and J ends were trimmed by 0 bases and 5 bases, with 14 bases remaining between them. CDR1 and CDR2 (germline): SGDLS, YYNGEE. CDR3 bases: TGTGCCAGCAGCGTAGGAACGGTCGCGTCGTATGGCTACACCTTC. Its translation: CASSVGTVASYGYTF.

V and J are TRBV2 and TRBJ1-2; D uncertain. The CDR3 loop spans 14 amino acids. Trimming removed 5 bases at V and 0 bases at J, with 10 bases between. CDR1 is SNHLY, CDR2 FYNNEI, per germline. The CDR3 here is CASSPQMTNYGYTF. DNA for the CDR3: TGTGCCAGCAGTCCTCAGATGACTAACTATGGCTACACCTTC.

The rearrangement joins TRBV2 to TRBJ1-3; no firm D call. The ends were cut back, 6 bases at V and 0 bases at J, with 15 bases in the middle. This CDR3 is 16 amino acids long. The germline gives CDR1 SNHLY, CDR2 FYNNEI. In nucleotides, the CDR3 is TGTGCCAGCAGGGGAACGACGATCAGCTCTGGAAACACCATATATTTT. This gives the protein CASRGTTISSGNTIYF.

The V call is TRBV5-6, the J call TRBJ2-2; 9 bases map to TRBD1. Per germline, CDR1 SGHDT and CDR2 YYEEEE. The CDR3 runs to 15 residues. V was pared by 3 bases and J by 9 bases, with 9 bases of the junction left unmatched. The CDR3: CASSSSGTGYRELFF. The CDR3 nucleotides read TGTGCCAGCAGCTCCTCCGGGACAGGGTACCGGGAGCTGTTTTTT.

The J gene is TRBJ1-2, the V gene TRBV28; possible D gene TRBD1, 5 bases. The CDR3 is made up of 16 amino acids. Trimming pared 5 bases from V and 4 bases from J, leaving 20 bases between. Germline CDR1 reads MDHEN; CDR2 reads SYDVKM. CDR3 residues: CASSVGDSTGAYGYTF. The CDR3 DNA reads as TGTGCCAGCAGTGTAGGGGACTCCACCGGGGCCTATGGCTACACCTTC.

This sequence joins TRBV7-9 and TRBJ2-1; 7 bases are shared with TRBD2. CDR3 length: 15 amino acids. V lost 5 bases and J lost 9; bases outside the gene matches: 13. The germline CDR1 and CDR2 sequences are SEHNR and FQNEAQ (reference sequence). The CDR3 loop is CASSPRQRGRGEQFF. The CDR3 nucleotides are TGTGCCAGCAGCCCACGCCAGCGGGGACGGGGTGAGCAGTTCTTC.

The rearrangement links TRBV10-3 to TRBJ2-1; 8 nucleotides match TRBD2. Germline loops: CDR1 ENHRY, CDR2 SYGVKD. The CDR3 is 12 residues long. Unmatched junction bases numbered 5, after V lost 10 bases and J lost 6 bases. Here the CDR3 reads CATAGTSNEQFF. As DNA, the CDR3 is TGTGCCACGGCCGGGACTAGCAATGAGCAGTTCTTC.

This chain connects TRBV6-2 or TRBV6-3 to TRBJ1-2; a weak D match, TRBD1 (5 bases). The CDR3 extends over 14 amino acids. V was shortened by 2 bases and J by 8 bases, with 15 bases between the two germline ends. Germline CDR1 MNHEY, CDR2 SVGEGT. The CDR3, as DNA: TGTGCCAGCAGTTACCCGCAGGGTACGGACGGCTACACCTTC. Translated, it gives CASSYPQGTDGYTF.

The chain couples TRBV25-1 to TRBJ2-1, with 10 positions matching TRBD1. The CDR3 has 14 residues. Trimming took 3 bases from V and 7 from J; bases not matched to a gene: 3. The germline V gene has CDR1 MGHDK and CDR2 SYGVNS. In DNA, the CDR3 is TGTGCCAGCAGTGAGACAGGGGGCAGGAATGAGCAGTTCTTC. It encodes CASSETGGRNEQFF.

The genes are TRBV6-2 or TRBV6-3 and TRBJ1-6, with D unclear. CDR1 MNHEY and CDR2 SVGEGT come from the germline V gene. With 2 bases removed from V and 5 bases from J, the gap between germline ends came to 13 bases. The CDR3 covers 16 residues. CDR3 in DNA: TGTGCCAGCAGTTACAGTCGAGGCAGCCATAATTCACCCCTCCACTTT. It encodes CASSYSRGSHNSPLHF.

This clone has a single count. The V gene is TRBV24-1, the J gene TRBJ2-3; TRBD2 agrees at 10 bases. This CDR3 spans 15 amino acids. Germline loops: CDR1 KGHDR, CDR2 SFDVKD. Trimming cost V 4 bases and J 6 bases; bases outside gene matches: 6. The CDR3 spells CATSDPGLAVDTQYF. CDR3 coding DNA: TGTGCCACCAGTGACCCCGGACTAGCGGTGGATACGCAGTATTTT.

Concerning this clone: Other DNA sequences in this specimen translate into the identical CDR3. The rearrangement joins TRBV7-2 to TRBJ2-2, with D tentatively TRBD1 or TRBD2 (6 bases each). The CDR3 consists of 16 residues. Germline CDR1 SGHTA, CDR2 FQGNSA. V was cut by 1 base and J by 0 bases, with 9 bases left in between. The CDR3 nucleotides are TGTGCCAGCAGCTTAGTGGGGGGCACGAACACCGGGGAGCTGTTTTTT. It encodes CASSLVGGTNTGELFF.

The chain recombines TRBV3-1 (or the pseudogene TRBV3-2) with TRBJ2-3; 8 nucleotides align to TRBD1. CDR1 LGHDT and CDR2 YNNKEL come from the germline V gene (reference sequence). Germline trimming cut 2 bases from V and 4 bases from J; bases unmatched to any gene: 11. The CDR3 sequence is 17 residues long. CDR3 loop: CASSQSWRGQEADTQYF. CDR3 DNA sequence: TGTGCCAGCAGCCAATCCTGGAGGGGACAGGAGGCAGATACGCAGTATTTT.

The CDR3 protein is CASSDRDINSPLHF. CDR3 DNA sequence: TGTGCCAGCAGTGACAGGGATATCAATTCACCCCTCCACTTT. The J gene is TRBJ1-6, the V gene TRBV6-4; D call uncertain. CDR3 length: 14 residues. V lost 2 bases, J lost 7 bases, and 9 bases lay in between. CDR1 and CDR2 from the germline V gene are MRHNA and SNTAGT.

The rearrangement links TRBV28 to TRBJ1-5; TRBD1 matches 7 bases. CDR3 length: 15 amino acids. V gave up 6 bases and J gave up 2 bases; unmatched junction bases: 7. CDR1 is MDHEN and CDR2 is SYDVKM in the germline V gene. The CDR3 DNA is TGTGCCAGCAGGGCAGGGGGGTCCGGCAATCAGCCCCAGCATTTT. Translating gives CASRAGGSGNQPQHF.

The rearrangement links TRBV2 to TRBJ2-7, with D unclear. Trimming pared 6 bases from V and 2 bases from J, leaving 8 bases between. The CDR3 length is 12 residues. Germline V gene data show CDR1 as SNHLY and CDR2 as FYNNEI. CDR3 coding DNA: TGTGCCAGCAGCCCGAGCCCCTACGAGCAGTACTTC. Protein product: CASSPSPYEQYF. Looking up the rest from reference TRBV2 and TRBJ2-7 gives the full variable domain: EPEVTQTPSHQVTQMGQEVILRCVPISNHLYFYWYRQILGQKVEFLVSFYNNEISEKSEIFDDQFSVERPDGSNFTLKIRSTKLEDSAMYFCASSPSPYEQYFGPGTRLTVT.

The chain couples TRBV6-6 to TRBJ1-4; possibly TRBD1 for D (5 bases). The CDR3 extends over 15 amino acids. Germline V gene data show CDR1 as MNHNY and CDR2 as SVGAGI (reference sequence). V was trimmed by 5 bases and J by 3 bases, leaving 13 bases between them. The CDR3 here is CASSAPGRPNEKLFF. DNA of the CDR3: TGTGCCAGCAGTGCCCCAGGGAGGCCTAATGAAAAACTGTTTTTT.

The V and J genes are TRBV15 and TRBJ2-7; D is perhaps TRBD2 (6 bases). This CDR3 has 13 amino acids. Trimming took 4 bases from V and 2 from J, leaving 9 bases between them. Looked up from germline, CDR1 is LNHNV and CDR2 is YYDKDF (reference sequence). The CDR3 sequence: CATSTRLAYEQYF. As DNA, the CDR3 is TGTGCCACCAGCACCCGACTAGCCTACGAGCAGTACTTC.

The chain couples TRBV4-2 to TRBJ2-7, with unresolved D. The CDR3 contains 12 residues. Per the germline V gene, CDR1 is LGHNA and CDR2 is YNFKEQ. V lost 0 bases, J lost 4 bases, and 4 bases lay in between. The CDR3 DNA reads as TGTGCCAGCAGCCAAGATACATACGAGCAGTACTTC. Translated: CASSQDTYEQYF.

This clone was seen just once. This chain links TRBV9 with TRBJ2-3; no reliable D call. CDR3 length: 13 amino acids. Trimming shortened V by 2 bases and J by 4 bases, and 8 bases separated the two germline ends. CDR1 SGDLS and CDR2 YYNGEE come from the germline V gene. CDR3 sequence (DNA): TGTGCCAGCAGCGTTGGGCTAGCAGATACGCAGTATTTT. The encoded protein is CASSVGLADTQYF.

This clone was seen only a few times. The chain recombines TRBV7-9 with TRBJ1-6; D remains ambiguous. The CDR3 totals 12 residues. The V and J ends lost 5 bases and 7 bases respectively, with 6 bases between them. CDR1 and CDR2 from the germline V gene are SEHNR and FQNEAQ (reference sequence). In DNA form, the CDR3 reads TGTGCCAGCAGCCGGCCGAATTCACCCCTCCACTTT. Translation gives CASSRPNSPLHF.

The chain employs TRBV12-3 or TRBV12-4 and TRBJ1-5, with D unclear. V lost 6 bases and J lost 5, with 8 bases in between. There are 12 residues in the CDR3. CDR3: CASSPSHQPQHF. CDR3 in DNA: TGTGCCAGCAGCCCGTCGCATCAGCCCCAGCATTTT.

V and J are TRBV28 and TRBJ1-3, with 9 bases matching TRBD1. Per germline, CDR1 MDHEN and CDR2 SYDVKM. V shed 3 bases and J 2 bases; nucleotides not matched to a gene: 2. This CDR3 region has 15 residues. The CDR3 here is CASSFRDRAGNTIYF. Written as DNA, the CDR3 is TGTGCCAGCAGTTTCCGGGACAGGGCTGGAAACACCATATATTTT.

This CDR3 reads CASYHVRASRETQYF. CDR3 bases: TGTGCCAGTTACCATGTACGGGCCAGCCGTGAGACCCAGTACTTC. The J gene is TRBJ2-5, the V gene TRBV19; D unresolved. The V gene lost 8 bases and the J gene lost 5 bases, with 21 bases spanning the gap. The germline CDR1 and CDR2 sequences are LNHDA and SQIVND (reference sequence). The CDR3 runs 15 residues.

V usage is TRBV28 and J usage is TRBJ1-2, with D possibly TRBD1 on 5 matching bases. Per the germline V gene, CDR1 is MDHEN and CDR2 is SYDVKM. Trimming pared 4 bases from V and 6 bases from J, leaving 18 bases between. The CDR3 totals 15 residues. In nucleotides, the CDR3 is TGTGCCAGCAGTTACCCTCGTGAGGGGCGGGATGGCTACACCTTC. Encoded protein: CASSYPREGRDGYTF.

The chain combines TRBV27 with TRBJ1-5; no reliable D call. This CDR3 is built from 16 residues. The V and J ends lost 5 bases and 1 base respectively, with 15 bases between them. Germline V gives CDR1 MNHEY, CDR2 SMNVEV (reference sequence). CDR3 region: CASSLPTEGSNQPQHF. The CDR3 bases are TGTGCCAGCAGTCTCCCTACGGAGGGAAGCAATCAGCCCCAGCATTTT.

The chain is built from TRBV6-5 and TRBJ2-3; TRBD1 or TRBD2 may be the D gene (5 bases each). The V and J ends lost 6 bases and 1 base respectively, with 14 bases between them. The CDR3 is made up of 15 amino acids. The germline V gene has CDR1 MNHEY and CDR2 SVGAGI. CDR3 amino acids: CASSRGPRGTDTQYF. CDR3 nucleotide sequence: TGTGCCAGCAGCCGGGGCCCCCGGGGCACAGATACGCAGTATTTT.